This T cell receptor beta chain was recovered during a study of blood T cell repertoires in COVID-19. A PCR-confirmed or clinician-diagnosed COVID-19 case had contacted exposed participants within 2 weeks of entry. In the authors' workflow: Quantification of nucleated cells was approximated via reference gene primer amplification. Method: immunoSEQ multiplex PCR; TCRdb's copy keeps in-frame clones and lacks some. The V and J calls and clone size come from that table; D and trimming were worked out from the DNA. The data show 200,000 to 300,000 clones, over 70% seen once. Trimming cost V 6 bases and J 7 bases, with 18 bases left between them. The length of the CDR3 is 13 residues. Germline-derived CDR1 and CDR2 are SQVTM and ANQGSEA.

The receptor comes from a woman in her thirties or forties who had been exposed to COVID-19. The chain employs TRBV29-1 and TRBJ1-2, with D maybe TRBD1 (5 bases). Specimen: PBMCs or T cells enriched from blood (not recorded which). The CDR3 protein is CSVGILWGGGYTF. The CDR3 DNA follows: TGCAGCGTCGGCATTCTGTGGGGGGGTGGCTACACCTTC.